The T cell receptor (beta chain) under discussion was sequenced for a study of shared clonotypes between healthy human individuals. Study-wide context: A couple of women and a few men aged 18 to 49 made up the donors. Study results and caveats: Relative to clonotypes present in all four donors, those not shared had lower generation probabilities.

The CDR3 loop spans 15 amino acids. CDR1 SGHRS and CDR2 YFSETQ come from the germline V gene. V shed 4 bases and J 7 bases; nucleotides not matched to a gene: 10. Sequenced by immunoSEQ multiplex PCR; TCRdb stores in-frame clones only, minus some. Of about 1 million clones listed, roughly 75% are singletons. As for this clone: The antigen is undetermined.

This chain joins TRBV5-1 and TRBJ2-7; TRBD1 aligns across 11 bases. The clonotype originates from a young man in good health. Sequences were obtained from memory CD4+ T cells sorted from blood. Indicated subset: CD45RA-negative fraction. This CDR3 reads CASSPGQGGPSEQYF. In DNA, the CDR3 is TGCGCCAGCAGCCCGGGACAGGGGGGGCCCTCGGAGCAGTACTTC. Full variable domain (outside the CDR3, taken from reference TRBV5-1 and TRBJ2-7): KAGVTQTPRYLIKTRGQQVTLSCSPISGHRSVSWYQQTPGQGLQFLFEYFSETQRNKGNFPGRFSGRQFSNSRSEMNVSTLELGDSALYLCASSPGQGGPSEQYFGPGTRLTVT.